This entry lists 9 T cell receptor beta chains sequenced from one sample in a study of CD8 T cells in Susac syndrome. The authors reverse transcribed about 0.5 to 1 ug RNA with random hexamers. TCRdb ran MiXCR on the immunoSEQ multiplex PCR reads and lists one entry per CDR3 protein. Among some 180,000 distinct CDR3 sequences, about 95% were seen once, and the ten largest hold less than 0.12%. Material for sequencing was CD4+ T cells from PBMCs. The receptors shown here come from a human donor in good health.

The chain joins TRBV18 to TRBJ2-5; D may be TRBD1 (5 bases). CDR1 and CDR2 from the germline V gene are KGHSH and LQKENI. The CDR3 is 13 amino acids. V was shortened by 3 bases and J by 2 bases, with 7 bases between the two germline ends. The CDR3 DNA is TGTGCCAGCTCACCTAGGACACAAGAGACCCAGTACTTC. Encoded protein: CASSPRTQETQYF.

The chain has TRBV4-2 and TRBJ1-2; 7 nucleotides align to TRBD1. With 1 base clipped from V and 8 bases from J, the junction kept 4 bases outside the gene matches. CDR1 is LGHNA, CDR2 YNFKEQ, per germline. The CDR3 consists of 13 residues. In DNA form, the CDR3 reads TGTGCCAGCAGCCAAGTCAGGGGGGACGGCTACACCTTC. Translation: CASSQVRGDGYTF.

The rearrangement links TRBV20-1 to TRBJ1-5, with a tentative D call TRBD1 (5 bases). The germline V and J ends were trimmed by 5 bases and 6 bases, with 14 bases remaining between them. The germline CDR1 and CDR2 sequences are DFQATT and SNEGSKA (reference sequence). This CDR3 has 13 residues. The CDR3 DNA sequence: TGCAGTGCTTCAGCCGAGGGGAGTCAGCCCCAGCATTTT. Protein: CSASAEGSQPQHF.

The rearrangement uses TRBV28 and TRBJ2-2; D gene uncertain. The length of the CDR3 is 15 residues. Germline values: CDR1 MDHEN, CDR2 SYDVKM. The V end was cut by 1 base, the J end by 4 bases, with 10 bases between. CDR3 sequence reads: CASSLSSRSTGELFF. CDR3 coding DNA: TGTGCCAGCAGTTTATCTTCGAGGAGCACCGGGGAGCTGTTTTTT. Based on the CDR3 plus reference TRBV28 and TRBJ2-2, the full variable domain is DVKVTQSSRYLVKRTGEKVFLECVQDMDHENMFWYRQDPGLGLRLIYFSYDVKMKEKGDIPEGYSVSREKKERFSLILESASTNQTSMYLCASSLSSRSTGELFFGEGSRLTVL.

The chain links TRBV15 to TRBJ2-7; D perhaps matches TRBD1 (5 bases). CDR3 size: 11 residues. Trimming took 8 bases from V and 3 from J, leaving 8 bases between them. Germline CDR1 and CDR2: LNHNV and YYDKDF (reference sequence). The CDR3 region is CATSRGYEQYF. CDR3 sequence (DNA): TGTGCCACCTCTAGGGGCTACGAGCAGTACTTC.

This chain uses TRBV28 with TRBJ2-5; TRBD1 or TRBD2 may be the D gene (5 bases each). Trimming cost V 7 bases and J 1 base, with 13 bases left between them. The length of the CDR3 is 14 residues. Germline V gene data show CDR1 as MDHEN and CDR2 as SYDVKM. This CDR3 is CASTQWGIQETQYF. CDR3 nucleotides: TGTGCCAGCACCCAGTGGGGGATCCAAGAGACCCAGTACTTC.

The rearrangement joins TRBV29-1 to TRBJ1-1; TRBD1 agrees at 7 bases. The V gene's germline CDR1 is SQVTM and CDR2 ANQGSEA. The CDR3 contains 12 residues. Germline trimming cut 8 bases from V and 2 bases from J; bases unmatched to any gene: 5. CDR3 in DNA: TGCAGCACGCACAGGGGTAACACTGAAGCTTTCTTT. Translation gives CSTHRGNTEAFF.

The V and J genes are TRBV5-6 and TRBJ1-2; TRBD1 matches at 7 bases. This CDR3 has 15 amino acids. Germline V gene sequence: CDR1 SGHDT, CDR2 YYEEEE. V was clipped by 0 bases and J by 7 bases; unmatched bases: 9. In nucleotides, the CDR3 is TGTGCCAGCAGCTTGGTCGCTCAGGGGGATGGTGGCTACACCTTC. Encoded protein: CASSLVAQGDGGYTF. Drawing the rest from reference TRBV5-6 and TRBJ1-2, the complete variable domain is DAGVTQSPTHLIKTRGQQVTLRCSPKSGHDTVSWYQQALGQGPQFIFQYYEEEERQRGNFPDRFSGHQFPNYSSELNVNALLLGDSALYLCASSLVAQGDGGYTFGSGTRLTVV.

This chain connects TRBV20-1 to TRBJ2-1, with D perhaps assigned TRBD1 or TRBD2 (5 bases each). From germline, CDR1 is DFQATT and CDR2 SNEGSKA (reference sequence). The CDR3 is 15 residues long. Trimming shortened V by 1 base and J by 4 bases, and 14 bases separated the two germline ends. CDR3 bases: TGCAGTGCTAGAGGGCTCCAGGGAGAGTACAATGAGCAGTTCTTC. This codes for CSARGLQGEYNEQFF.